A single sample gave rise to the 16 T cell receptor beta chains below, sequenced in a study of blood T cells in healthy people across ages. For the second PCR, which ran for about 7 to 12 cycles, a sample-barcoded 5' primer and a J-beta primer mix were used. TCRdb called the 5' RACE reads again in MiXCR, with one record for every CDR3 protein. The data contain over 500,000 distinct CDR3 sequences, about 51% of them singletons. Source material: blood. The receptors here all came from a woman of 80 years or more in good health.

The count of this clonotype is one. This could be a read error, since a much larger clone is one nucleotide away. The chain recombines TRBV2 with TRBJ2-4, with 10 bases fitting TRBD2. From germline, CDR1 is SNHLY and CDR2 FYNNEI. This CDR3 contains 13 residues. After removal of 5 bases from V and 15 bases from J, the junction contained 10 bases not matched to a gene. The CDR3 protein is CASSLAGVYERYF. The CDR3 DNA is TGTGCCAGCAGTCTAGCGGGAGTTTACGAGCGGTACTTC.

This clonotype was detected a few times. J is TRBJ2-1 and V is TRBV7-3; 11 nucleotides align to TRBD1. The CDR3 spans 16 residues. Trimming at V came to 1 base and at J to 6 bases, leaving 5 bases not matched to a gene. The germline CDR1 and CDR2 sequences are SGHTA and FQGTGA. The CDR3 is CASSLSSGQGVNEQFF. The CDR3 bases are TGTGCCAGCAGCTTAAGTTCGGGACAGGGGGTCAATGAGCAGTTCTTC. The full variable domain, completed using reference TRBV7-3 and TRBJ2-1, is GAGVSQTPSNKVTEKGKYVELRCDPISGHTALYWYRQSLGQGPEFLIYFQGTGAADDSGLPNDRFFAVRPEGSVSTLKIQRTERGDSAVYLCASSLSSGQGVNEQFFGPGTRLTVL.

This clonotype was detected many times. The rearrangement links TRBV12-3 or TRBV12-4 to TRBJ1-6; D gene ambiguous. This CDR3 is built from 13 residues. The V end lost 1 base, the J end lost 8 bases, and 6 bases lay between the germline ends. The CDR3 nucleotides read TGTGCCAGCAGTTTAGGTAGTCATTCACCCCTCCACTTT. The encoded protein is CASSLGSHSPLHF.

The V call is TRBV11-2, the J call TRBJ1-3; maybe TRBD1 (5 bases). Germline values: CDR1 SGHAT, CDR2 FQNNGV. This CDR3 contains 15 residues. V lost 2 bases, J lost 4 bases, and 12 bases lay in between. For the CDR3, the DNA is TGTGCCAGCAGCTTACTCGGACAAAGAGGAAACACCATATATTTT. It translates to CASSLLGQRGNTIYF.

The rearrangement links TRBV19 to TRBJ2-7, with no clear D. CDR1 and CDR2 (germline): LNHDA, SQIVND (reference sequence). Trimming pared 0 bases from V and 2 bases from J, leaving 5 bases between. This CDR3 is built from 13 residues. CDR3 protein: CASSIEETYEQYF. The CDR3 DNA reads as TGTGCCAGTAGTATAGAGGAGACCTACGAGCAGTACTTC.

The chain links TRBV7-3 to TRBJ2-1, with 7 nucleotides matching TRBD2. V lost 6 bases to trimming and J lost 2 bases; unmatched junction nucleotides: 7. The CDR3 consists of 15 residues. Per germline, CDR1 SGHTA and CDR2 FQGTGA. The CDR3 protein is CASRAREKAYNEQFF. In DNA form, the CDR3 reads TGTGCCAGCAGGGCGCGGGAGAAAGCCTACAATGAGCAGTTCTTC.

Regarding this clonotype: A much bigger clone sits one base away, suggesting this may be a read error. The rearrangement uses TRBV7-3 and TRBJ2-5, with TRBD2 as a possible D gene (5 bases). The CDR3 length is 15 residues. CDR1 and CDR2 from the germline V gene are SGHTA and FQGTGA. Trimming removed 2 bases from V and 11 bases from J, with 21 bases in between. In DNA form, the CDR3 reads TGTGCCAGCAGCTTAGGAACGAGCTTGAAGGGAGAGCAGTACTTC. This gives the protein CASSLGTSLKGEQYF.

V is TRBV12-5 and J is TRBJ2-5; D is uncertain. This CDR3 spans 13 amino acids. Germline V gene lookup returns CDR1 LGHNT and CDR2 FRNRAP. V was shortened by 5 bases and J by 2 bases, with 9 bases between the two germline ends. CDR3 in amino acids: CASGPRPQETQYF. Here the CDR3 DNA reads TGTGCTAGTGGTCCGAGGCCACAAGAGACCCAGTACTTC.

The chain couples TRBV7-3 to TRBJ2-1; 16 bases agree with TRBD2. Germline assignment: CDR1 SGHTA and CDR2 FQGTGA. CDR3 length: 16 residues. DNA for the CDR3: TGTGCAAGTCGCCCGGGACTAGCGGGGGGGCTGAATGAGCAGTTCTTC. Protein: CASRPGLAGGLNEQFF. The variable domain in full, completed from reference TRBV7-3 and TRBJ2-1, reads GAGVSQTPSNKVTEKGKYVELRCDPISGHTALYWYRQSLGQGPEFLIYFQGTGAADDSGLPNDRFFAVRPEGSVSTLKIQRTERGDSAVYLCASRPGLAGGLNEQFFGPGTRLTVL.

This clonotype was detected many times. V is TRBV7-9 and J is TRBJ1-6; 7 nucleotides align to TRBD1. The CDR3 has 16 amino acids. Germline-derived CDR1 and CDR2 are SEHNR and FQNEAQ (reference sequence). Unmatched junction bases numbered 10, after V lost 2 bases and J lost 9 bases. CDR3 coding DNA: TGTGCCAGCAGCTTAACGCCGACAGGGTATGGTTCACCCCTCCACTTT. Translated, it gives CASSLTPTGYGSPLHF.

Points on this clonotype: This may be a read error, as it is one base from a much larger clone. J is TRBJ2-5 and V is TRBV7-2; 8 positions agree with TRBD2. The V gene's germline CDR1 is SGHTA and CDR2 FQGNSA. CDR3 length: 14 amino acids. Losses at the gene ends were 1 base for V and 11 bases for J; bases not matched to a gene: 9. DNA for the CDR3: TGTGCCAGCAGCTTAGGACTAGCGCAGTACAAGCAGTACTTC. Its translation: CASSLGLAQYKQYF.

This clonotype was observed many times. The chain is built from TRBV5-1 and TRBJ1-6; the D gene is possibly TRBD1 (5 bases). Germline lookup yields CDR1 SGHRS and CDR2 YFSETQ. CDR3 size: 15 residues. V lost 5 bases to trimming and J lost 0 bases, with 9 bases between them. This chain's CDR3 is CASSQGGSYNSPLHF. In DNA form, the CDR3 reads TGCGCCAGCAGTCAGGGAGGCTCCTATAATTCACCCCTCCACTTT.

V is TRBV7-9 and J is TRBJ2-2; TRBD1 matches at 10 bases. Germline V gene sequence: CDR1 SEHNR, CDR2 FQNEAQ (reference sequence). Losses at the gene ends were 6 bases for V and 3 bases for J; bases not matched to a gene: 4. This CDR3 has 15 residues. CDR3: CASSYGTGDTGELFF. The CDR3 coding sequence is TGTGCCAGCAGTTATGGGACAGGGGACACCGGGGAGCTGTTTTTT. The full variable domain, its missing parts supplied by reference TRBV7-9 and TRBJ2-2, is DTGVSQNPRHKITKRGQNVTFRCDPISEHNRLYWYRQTLGQGPEFLTYFQNEAQLEKSRLLSDRFSAERPKGSFSTLEIQRTEQGDSAMYLCASSYGTGDTGELFFGEGSRLTVL.

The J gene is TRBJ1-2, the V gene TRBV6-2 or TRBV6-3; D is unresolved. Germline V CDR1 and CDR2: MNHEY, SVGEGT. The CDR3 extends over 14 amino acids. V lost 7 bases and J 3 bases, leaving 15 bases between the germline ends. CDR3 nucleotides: TGTGCCAGCACCACTCGGCGGCAGGACTATGGCTACACCTTC. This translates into CASTTRRQDYGYTF.

The CDR3 loop reads CASSQRTSGRDTQYF. The CDR3 nucleotides read TGTGCCAGCAGCCAGCGGACTAGCGGGAGAGATACGCAGTATTTT. The rearrangement uses TRBV4-2 and TRBJ2-3; 13 nucleotides agree with TRBD2. The junction had 2 bases not matched to a gene; V was cut back by 3 bases and J by 5 bases. CDR3 length: 15 residues. CDR1 and CDR2 (germline): LGHNA, YNFKEQ.

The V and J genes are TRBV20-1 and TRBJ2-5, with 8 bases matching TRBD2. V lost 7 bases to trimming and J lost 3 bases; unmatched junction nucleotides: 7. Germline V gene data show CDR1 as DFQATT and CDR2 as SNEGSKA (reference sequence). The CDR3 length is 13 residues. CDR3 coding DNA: TGCAGTGTTACCCCGGGGGGGGAAGAGACCCAGTACTTC. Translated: CSVTPGGEETQYF.